This T cell receptor (beta chain) is from a study of cytomegalovirus exposure and HLA in healthy donors. Generated by immunoSEQ multiplex PCR, the TCRdb table keeps only in-frame clones and is missing some. The table includes approximately 200,000 clones, around 90% detected once. Germline loops: CDR1 MNHEY, CDR2 SVGAGI. V lost 2 bases to trimming and J lost 1 base; unmatched junction nucleotides: 7. The CDR3 contains 16 residues. The chain is built from TRBV6-5 and TRBJ1-1, with 7 bases matching TRBD1. Sequencing was performed on PBMCs. This sequence was found in a woman between 18 and 29 years old in good health and CMV-seronegative. The CDR3 region is CASSYGRNRGNTEAFF. The CDR3 DNA follows: TGTGCCAGCAGTTACGGGAGGAACAGGGGGAACACTGAAGCTTTCTTT.